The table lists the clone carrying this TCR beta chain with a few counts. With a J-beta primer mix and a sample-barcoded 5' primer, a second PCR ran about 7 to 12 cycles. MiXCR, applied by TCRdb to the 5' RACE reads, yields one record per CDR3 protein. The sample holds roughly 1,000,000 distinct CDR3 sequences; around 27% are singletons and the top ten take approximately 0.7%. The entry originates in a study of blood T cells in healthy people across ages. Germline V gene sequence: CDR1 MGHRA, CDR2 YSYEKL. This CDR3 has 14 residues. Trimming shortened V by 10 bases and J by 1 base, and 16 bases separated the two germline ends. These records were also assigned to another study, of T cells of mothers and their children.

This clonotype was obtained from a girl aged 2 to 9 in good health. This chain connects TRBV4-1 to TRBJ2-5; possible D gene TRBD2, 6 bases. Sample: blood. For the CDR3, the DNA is TGCGCCACCCCATTTGGGCGGGGCCAAGAGACCCAGTACTTC. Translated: CATPFGRGQETQYF.